One and the same sample provided the 32 T cell receptor beta chains below, sequenced in a study of PD-L1 blockade in urothelial cancer. Profiling relied on immunoSEQ multiplex PCR, and the TCRdb table lists in-frame clones only, not all of them. Of roughly 84,000 clones in the sample, about 80% were seen once. Here the sequenced sample was PBMCs, taken around atezolizumab (anti-PD-L1) treatment. The receptors originated from a man in his 70s with urothelial cancer.

The gene calls are TRBV6-5 and TRBJ1-4, with 8 bases matching TRBD1. The CDR3 contains 13 residues. The germline gives CDR1 MNHEY, CDR2 SVGAGI. The ends lost 1 base at V and 13 bases at J; junction bases unmatched: 5. CDR3: CASSYLTGGLLFF. CDR3 in DNA: TGTGCCAGCAGTTACTTAACAGGGGGTTTACTGTTTTTT.

The chain has TRBV27 and TRBJ1-2, with 11 bases that match TRBD1. The CDR3 is 14 residues long. Germline trimming cut 7 bases from V and 5 bases from J; bases unmatched to any gene: 6. Germline V gives CDR1 MNHEY, CDR2 SMNVEV (reference sequence). The CDR3 protein is CASTRTGGEYGYTF. The CDR3 DNA sequence: TGTGCCAGCACCCGGACAGGGGGCGAGTATGGCTACACCTTC.

The chain joins TRBV7-9 to TRBJ2-7; 9 bases map to TRBD1. CDR3 length: 14 residues. The germline V gene has CDR1 SEHNR and CDR2 FQNEAQ (reference sequence). V lost 3 bases and J lost 6; bases outside the gene matches: 6. Here the CDR3 reads CASSLGTGRGEQYF. In DNA form, the CDR3 reads TGTGCCAGCAGCTTGGGGACAGGGAGGGGCGAGCAGTACTTC.

The chain carries TRBV14 and TRBJ1-5, with D perhaps TRBD1 (6 bases). Trimming stripped 4 bases from V and 4 bases from J, with 11 bases between. Per the germline V gene, CDR1 is SGHDN and CDR2 is FVKESK. This CDR3 is built from 14 residues. This CDR3 is CASSRSGVNQPQHF. In nucleotides, the CDR3 is TGTGCCAGCAGCCGCTCAGGGGTTAATCAGCCCCAGCATTTT.

This clone has a handful of counts. This chain uses TRBV7-8 with TRBJ2-7, with D perhaps matching TRBD2 (6 bases). The CDR3 is made up of 16 amino acids. Trimming cost V 1 base and J 2 bases, with 15 bases left between them. CDR1 and CDR2 (germline): SGHVS, FQNEAQ. This chain's CDR3 is CASSLGGTGDPYEQYF. The CDR3, as DNA: TGTGCCAGCAGCTTAGGAGGGACGGGAGACCCCTACGAGCAGTACTTC.

The chain is built from TRBV27 and TRBJ2-1; D is possibly TRBD2 (6 bases). V lost 3 bases and J lost 7, with 19 bases in between. Germline CDR1 reads MNHEY; CDR2 reads SMNVEV (reference sequence). The CDR3 has 16 amino acids. The CDR3 nucleotides are TGTGCCAGCAGTTTGGCGCTCTTCGGGAGAGGAAATGAGCAGTTCTTC. The encoded protein is CASSLALFGRGNEQFF.

The chain links TRBV27 to TRBJ1-2; tentative D call: TRBD1 (5 bases). V lost 2 bases to trimming and J lost 6 bases, with 19 bases between them. Germline V CDR1 and CDR2: MNHEY, SMNVEV (reference sequence). The CDR3 contains 16 residues. DNA for the CDR3: TGTGCCAGCAGTTTAATCACTCGGGGGGGTCTCGATGGCTACACCTTC. Amino acid sequence: CASSLITRGGLDGYTF.

V gene TRBV7-9 combines with J gene TRBJ2-3; weak D call: TRBD2 (6 bases). This CDR3 comprises 17 residues. In germline, CDR1 is SEHNR, CDR2 FQNEAQ (reference sequence). With 6 bases removed from V and 1 base from J, the gap between germline ends came to 20 bases. CDR3 residues: CASRSRGTPGGTDTQYF. The CDR3 DNA is TGTGCCAGCAGGTCGCGGGGCACCCCGGGGGGCACAGATACGCAGTATTTT.

In its sample, this clone was seen once. The chain couples TRBV25-1 to TRBJ2-3, with D tentatively TRBD2 (6 bases). Between the trimmed V and J ends, which lost 2 bases and 0 bases, there was a span of 9 bases. The length of the CDR3 is 15 residues. CDR1 is MGHDK and CDR2 is SYGVNS in the germline V gene. This CDR3 is CASSEAGRSTDTQYF. CDR3 nucleotides: TGTGCCAGCAGTGAAGCGGGGCGAAGCACAGATACGCAGTATTTT.

The CDR3 nucleotides read TGTGCCAGCAGCTCCTCAGGGGGCGGCACTGAAGCTTTCTTT. It translates to CASSSSGGGTEAFF. The V call is TRBV7-3, the J call TRBJ1-1; 8 nucleotides match TRBD1. The trim removed 4 bases at V and 4 bases at J, leaving 5 bases unmatched. The germline CDR1 and CDR2 sequences are SGHTA and FQGTGA. The CDR3 extends over 14 amino acids.

The chain carries TRBV4-3 and TRBJ2-7; maybe TRBD2 (6 bases). Germline CDR1 LGHNA, CDR2 YSLEER. Trimming removed 1 base from V and 6 bases from J, with 13 bases in between. There are 14 residues in the CDR3. CDR3 DNA sequence: TGCGCCAGCAGCCAAGTCGGGGGATTCACCGAGCAGTACTTC. Amino acids: CASSQVGGFTEQYF.

The chain links TRBV29-1 to TRBJ1-1; D not certain. Germline CDR1 and CDR2: SQVTM and ANQGSEA. The V and J ends lost 2 bases and 1 base respectively, with 8 bases between them. The CDR3 has 13 residues. CDR3 sequence reads: CSVELYRNTEAFF. The CDR3 DNA is TGCAGCGTTGAATTATACAGGAACACTGAAGCTTTCTTT.

The CDR3 protein is CASSSGGGIYGYTF. CDR3 DNA sequence: TGCGCCAGCAGCTCGGGAGGGGGAATCTATGGCTACACCTTC. The V and J genes are TRBV5-1 and TRBJ1-2; D may be TRBD1 (6 bases). CDR1 and CDR2 from the germline V gene are SGHRS and YFSETQ. Between the trimmed V and J ends, which lost 3 bases and 4 bases, there was a span of 13 bases. CDR3 length: 14 amino acids.

The chain couples TRBV7-8 to TRBJ1-1; TRBD1 aligns across 7 bases. The ends lost 5 bases at V and 7 bases at J; junction bases unmatched: 10. Germline values: CDR1 SGHVS, CDR2 FQNEAQ. The CDR3 loop spans 14 amino acids. CDR3 sequence reads: CASSTRQGQGEAFF. CDR3 sequence (DNA): TGTGCCAGCAGCACCCGACAGGGCCAAGGTGAAGCTTTCTTT. The variable domain in full, with the rest retrieved from reference TRBV7-8 and TRBJ1-1, is GAGVSQSPRYKVAKRGQDVALRCDPISGHVSLFWYQQALGQGPEFLTYFQNEAQLDKSGLPSDRFFAERPEGSVSTLKIQRTQQEDSAVYLCASSTRQGQGEAFFGQGTRLTVV.

V gene TRBV7-9 combines with J gene TRBJ1-1; TRBD1 aligns across 7 bases. The V gene end was trimmed by 3 bases and the J gene end by 1 base; junction bases not matched to a gene: 5. The CDR3 runs 15 residues. Germline V gene lookup returns CDR1 SEHNR and CDR2 FQNEAQ (reference sequence). The CDR3 DNA reads TGTGCCAGCAGCTTCGACAGGGATAGGAACACTGAAGCTTTCTTT. The encoded protein is CASSFDRDRNTEAFF.

In its sample, this clone was seen a few times. The rearrangement joins TRBV13 to TRBJ2-1; the D gene is possibly TRBD1 (6 bases). In germline, CDR1 is PRHDT, CDR2 FYEKMQ (reference sequence). The CDR3 is 16 amino acids. The germline V and J ends were trimmed by 1 base and 8 bases, with 18 bases remaining between them. The CDR3 loop is CASSLAPDPQGYEQFF. The CDR3 DNA sequence: TGTGCCAGCAGCTTAGCCCCGGACCCACAGGGCTATGAGCAGTTCTTC.

This clone was observed a handful of times. The chain employs TRBV4-2 and TRBJ1-4; possible D gene TRBD1, 6 bases. V gave up 0 bases and J gave up 4 bases, with 9 bases separating them. Germline CDR1 and CDR2: LGHNA and YNFKEQ. The CDR3 has 15 residues. The CDR3 sequence: CASSQDGGVNEKLFF. The CDR3 nucleotides read TGTGCCAGCAGCCAAGATGGGGGCGTTAATGAAAAACTGTTTTTT.

Here the CDR3 DNA reads TGTGCCAGCGCGCACTCTCGGGACACCAACACAGATACGCAGTATTTT. Translation: CASAHSRDTNTDTQYF. This rearrangement joins TRBV19 to TRBJ2-3, with D perhaps TRBD1 (6 bases). CDR1 is LNHDA and CDR2 is SQIVND in the germline V gene (reference sequence). Deletions cut 9 bases from V and 2 bases from J, with 21 bases between. The CDR3 consists of 16 residues.

The J gene is TRBJ2-1, the V gene TRBV27; TRBD1 is a possible D gene (5 bases). Germline CDR1 and CDR2: MNHEY and SMNVEV (reference sequence). The CDR3 consists of 15 residues. With 4 bases removed from V and 6 bases from J, the gap between germline ends came to 16 bases. The CDR3 region is CASSWAVRGTNEQFF. CDR3 nucleotide sequence: TGTGCCAGCAGTTGGGCAGTTAGGGGCACCAATGAGCAGTTCTTC.

The chain employs TRBV5-1 and TRBJ2-6; TRBD2 aligns across 7 bases. With V trimmed by 0 bases and J by 0 bases, 6 bases remained unmatched. Germline-derived CDR1 and CDR2 are SGHRS and YFSETQ. This CDR3 has 18 residues. For the CDR3, the DNA is TGCGCCAGCAGCTTGGCCCTCGGCGGGAGCTCTGGGGCCAACGTCCTGACTTTC. Its translation is CASSLALGGSSGANVLTF.

The rearrangement joins TRBV7-2 to TRBJ2-3; no reliable D call. Trimming pared 1 base from V and 0 bases from J, leaving 11 bases between. CDR1 SGHTA and CDR2 FQGNSA come from the germline V gene. The CDR3 totals 16 residues. The CDR3 protein is CASSLDLASSTDTQYF. CDR3 in DNA: TGTGCCAGCAGCTTAGATCTGGCTTCAAGCACAGATACGCAGTATTTT.

The V and J genes are TRBV5-4 and TRBJ1-2, with D uncertain. This CDR3 has 16 residues. The V end lost 0 bases, the J end lost 2 bases, and 14 bases lay between the germline ends. Germline CDR1 SGHNT, CDR2 YYREEE (reference sequence). The CDR3 nucleotides read TGTGCCAGCAGCTTGGCTGGCGTGGAGAAAAACTATGGCTACACCTTC. It encodes CASSLAGVEKNYGYTF.

V is TRBV5-5 and J is TRBJ2-7, with D possibly matching TRBD2 (5 bases). The CDR3 is made up of 14 amino acids. The germline gives CDR1 SGHKS, CDR2 YYEKEE (reference sequence). Trimming took 1 base from V and 5 from J, leaving 13 bases between them. The CDR3 protein is CASSLNLPGNEQYF. In DNA, the CDR3 is TGTGCCAGCAGCTTGAACCTGCCGGGGAACGAGCAGTACTTC. Looking up the rest from reference TRBV5-5 and TRBJ2-7 gives the full variable domain: DAGVTQSPTHLIKTRGQQVTLRCSPISGHKSVSWYQQVLGQGPQFIFQYYEKEERGRGNFPDRFSARQFPNYSSELNVNALLLGDSALYLCASSLNLPGNEQYFGPGTRLTVT.

The gene calls are TRBV5-1 and TRBJ2-5; TRBD2 aligns across 10 bases. This CDR3 is built from 15 residues. CDR1 SGHRS and CDR2 YFSETQ come from the germline V gene. Losses at the gene ends were 2 bases for V and 0 bases for J; bases not matched to a gene: 1. The CDR3: CASSLTSGNQETQYF. CDR3 in DNA: TGCGCCAGCAGCTTAACTAGCGGGAACCAAGAGACCCAGTACTTC.

The chain couples TRBV29-1 to TRBJ2-7; 10 bases are a match to TRBD1. This CDR3 has 14 amino acids. In germline, CDR1 is SQVTM, CDR2 ANQGSEA. Trimming at V came to 6 bases and at J to 5 bases, leaving 10 bases not matched to a gene. Written as DNA, the CDR3 is TGCAGCGTGGGATGGACAGGGGGTAGGGACGAGCAGTACTTC. It specifies CSVGWTGGRDEQYF.

This clone was counted a single time. A junction end diverges from the germline sequence, so it may reflect a read error. The DNA for the CDR3 is TGTGCTAGCAGCCCCGGAGGGGGCTGGCAACAAGAGACCCAGTACTTC. Its protein is CASSPGGGWQQETQYF. The chain is built from TRBV7-7 and TRBJ2-5, with D possibly matching TRBD1 (7 bases). The CDR3 contains 16 residues. Germline values: CDR1 SSHAT, CDR2 FNYEAQ (reference sequence).

A few counts support this clone. The J gene is TRBJ1-2, the V gene TRBV10-3; TRBD1 aligns across 9 bases. V dropped 11 bases and J dropped 7; count of bases not matched to a gene: 8. The CDR3 contains 12 residues. In germline, CDR1 is ENHRY, CDR2 SYGVKD. The CDR3 here is CAGGTGKIGYTF. CDR3 bases: TGTGCCGGGGGGACAGGGAAGATTGGCTACACCTTC.

The J gene is TRBJ2-1, the V gene TRBV11-1; 10 bases line up with TRBD2. From germline, CDR1 is SGHAT and CDR2 FQDESV (reference sequence). With V trimmed by 5 bases and J by 6 bases, 10 bases remained unmatched. This CDR3 spans 16 amino acids. This CDR3 is CASSQFSGRRSNEQFF. The CDR3 DNA sequence: TGTGCCAGCAGCCAATTTAGCGGGAGGAGGAGCAATGAGCAGTTCTTC.

The V gene is TRBV27, the J gene TRBJ2-2; 13 bases align to TRBD2. Germline CDR1 is MNHEY and CDR2 is SMNVEV (reference sequence). Trimming at V came to 6 bases and at J to 5 bases, leaving 12 bases not matched to a gene. This CDR3 is 18 amino acids long. Written as DNA, the CDR3 is TGTGCCAGCAGAACTAGCGGGAGGGCTTCGGTACAGACCGGGGAGCTGTTTTTT. This translates into CASRTSGRASVQTGELFF.

The chain joins TRBV2 to TRBJ2-1; unclear D gene. The CDR3 contains 15 residues. Trimming shortened V by 4 bases and J by 0 bases, and 10 bases separated the two germline ends. Germline V gives CDR1 SNHLY, CDR2 FYNNEI. In DNA form, the CDR3 reads TGTGCCAGCAGTGGTGACATTCGCTCCTACAATGAGCAGTTCTTC. Its protein is CASSGDIRSYNEQFF.

This chain connects TRBV2 to TRBJ1-1, with TRBD1 as a possible D gene (5 bases). Germline V gene sequence: CDR1 SNHLY, CDR2 FYNNEI. The V and J ends lost 3 bases and 5 bases respectively, with 13 bases between them. The CDR3 spans 14 residues. In DNA, the CDR3 is TGTGCCAGCAGTGAGGGACTAGGAGGGACTGAAGCTTTCTTT. Protein product: CASSEGLGGTEAFF. Filled out from reference TRBV2 and TRBJ1-1, the complete variable domain reads EPEVTQTPSHQVTQMGQEVILRCVPISNHLYFYWYRQILGQKVEFLVSFYNNEISEKSEIFDDQFSVERPDGSNFTLKIRSTKLEDSAMYFCASSEGLGGTEAFFGQGTRLTVV.

This clone was recorded a few times. This rearrangement joins TRBV19 to TRBJ2-1, with 9 positions matching TRBD2. Per germline, CDR1 LNHDA and CDR2 SQIVND (reference sequence). The V and J ends lost 3 bases and 5 bases, in that order; junction bases with no gene match: 5. This CDR3 spans 15 amino acids. CDR3 region: CASSISGSTDNEQFF. The CDR3 DNA is TGTGCCAGTAGTATTAGCGGGAGTACGGACAATGAGCAGTTCTTC.